This T cell receptor beta chain came from a study of blood T cell repertoires in COVID-19. This CDR3 has 16 residues. Germline trimming cut 0 bases from V and 4 bases from J; bases unmatched to any gene: 8. The data were produced by immunoSEQ multiplex PCR, yet TCRdb's version contains in-frame clones alone and is incomplete. The sample includes around 190,000 clones, 75% to 90% of them seen just once. The sample consisted of PBMCs or T cells enriched from blood (not recorded which). This receptor was identified in a man aged 35 to 55 who had recovered from COVID-19. This sequence joins TRBV6-7 and TRBJ1-1; 7 bases agree with TRBD1. TRBV6-7 is annotated as an ORF whose role is uncertain. The DNA for the CDR3 is TGTGCCAGCAGTTACTCAGGCGGAGGGGGCTTCACTGAAGCTTTCTTT. Its translation is CASSYSGGGGFTEAFF.